The 26 T cell receptor beta chains in this list originate from one sample, sequenced in a study of blood T cell repertoires in COVID-19. The method was immunoSEQ multiplex PCR; TCRdb's version includes in-frame clones alone and lacks a portion of them. The sample lists hundreds of thousands of clones, 88% occurring once. What was sequenced was PBMCs or T cells enriched from blood (not recorded which). The receptors come from a woman in her 40s with acute COVID-19.

V usage is TRBV12-3 or TRBV12-4 and J usage is TRBJ1-1, with D hard to call. The CDR3 extends over 12 amino acids. V was trimmed by 8 bases and J by 0 bases, leaving 7 bases between them. The CDR3 region is CASASMNTEAFF. The CDR3 DNA sequence: TGTGCCAGCGCTTCTATGAACACTGAAGCTTTCTTT.

V usage is TRBV30 and J usage is TRBJ1-2; D perhaps matches TRBD1 (6 bases). The CDR3 extends over 15 amino acids. The V end lost 0 bases, the J end lost 0 bases, and 11 bases lay between the germline ends. The germline V gene encodes CDR1 GTSNPN and CDR2 SVGIG (reference sequence). The CDR3 DNA is TGTGCCTGGAGTGTACTCGGACAGACTAACTATGGCTACACCTTC. Residues: CAWSVLGQTNYGYTF.

The chain uses TRBV7-6 and TRBJ2-1, with D tentatively TRBD1 (6 bases). CDR1 and CDR2 (germline): SGHVS, FNYEAQ. V was clipped by 5 bases and J by 6 bases, with 14 bases between them. This CDR3 has 14 amino acids. In nucleotides, the CDR3 is TGTGCCAGCAGCCCTCGACAGGACTCCAATGAGCAGTTCTTC. This encodes CASSPRQDSNEQFF.

The chain recombines TRBV6-6 with TRBJ2-2, with 9 bases fitting TRBD2. V was clipped by 0 bases and J by 4 bases; unmatched bases: 3. This CDR3 has 16 amino acids. Germline V gene data show CDR1 as MNHNY and CDR2 as SVGAGI (reference sequence). CDR3 bases: TGTGCCAGCAGTTACTCAGGCGGGGGGGGCACCGGGGAGCTGTTTTTT. It codes for CASSYSGGGGTGELFF.

The chain carries TRBV9 and TRBJ2-1; TRBD2 aligns across 11 bases. The CDR3 totals 18 residues. Germline CDR1 reads SGDLS; CDR2 reads YYNGEE. V trimming: 4 bases; J trimming: 0 bases; junction bases outside the gene matches: 9. CDR3 bases: TGTGCCAGCAGCTTGCTAGCGGGGGGTCTGAGCTCCTACAATGAGCAGTTCTTC. It specifies CASSLLAGGLSSYNEQFF.

V and J are TRBV30 and TRBJ1-2, with 11 bases that match TRBD1. The CDR3 is made up of 15 amino acids. Germline CDR1 GTSNPN, CDR2 SVGIG (reference sequence). J was trimmed by 6 bases and V by 5 bases; bases with no gene match: 11. In nucleotides, the CDR3 is TGTGCCTGGGTGAGAGTTTGGACAGGGGGCGATGGCTACACCTTC. Translated: CAWVRVWTGGDGYTF.

The genes are TRBV5-4 and TRBJ1-3, with D unresolved. This CDR3 comprises 14 residues. Germline V gene data show CDR1 as SGHNT and CDR2 as YYREEE (reference sequence). V was cut by 2 bases and J by 0 bases, with 6 bases left in between. Here the CDR3 reads CASSFGLSGNTIYF. The CDR3 DNA reads TGTGCCAGCAGCTTCGGACTCTCTGGAAACACCATATATTTT.

The chain employs TRBV15 and TRBJ2-5, with D uncertain. The CDR3 runs to 15 residues. Deletions cut 1 base from V and 5 bases from J, with 14 bases between. Germline V lookup: CDR1 LNHNV, CDR2 YYDKDF (reference sequence). CDR3 DNA: TGTGCCACCAGCAGAGGGGTCGCCACCGGGGAGACCCAGTACTTC. Protein sequence: CATSRGVATGETQYF.

This chain connects TRBV30 to TRBJ2-5; D might be TRBD2 (7 bases). The ends were cut back, 2 bases at V and 7 bases at J, with 20 bases in the middle. Germline lookup yields CDR1 GTSNPN and CDR2 SVGIG (reference sequence). This CDR3 has 15 residues. CDR3 nucleotide sequence: TGTGCCTGGAGTCATAGGGGGGGCTCGGGGTTGACCCAGTACTTC. Protein product: CAWSHRGGSGLTQYF.

CDR3 coding DNA: TGTGCCAGCAATTGGGCGGGGGGGAGTTACCAAGAGACCCAGTACTTC. It codes for CASNWAGGSYQETQYF. The J gene is TRBJ2-5, the V gene TRBV5-6; 9 positions agree with TRBD2. V trimming: 6 bases; J trimming: 0 bases; junction bases outside the gene matches: 9. Germline V lookup: CDR1 SGHDT, CDR2 YYEEEE. The CDR3 has 16 residues.

The chain is built from TRBV18 and TRBJ2-7; TRBD2 might be the D (6 bases). The CDR3 is 12 amino acids. With 5 bases removed from V and 5 bases from J, the gap between germline ends came to 10 bases. CDR1 is KGHSH and CDR2 is LQKENI in the germline V gene. CDR3 sequence reads: CASSSSGDEQYF. In nucleotides, the CDR3 is TGTGCCAGCTCATCATCGGGGGACGAGCAGTACTTC.

The CDR3 reads CATSRGLRETQYF. The CDR3 DNA is TGTGCCACCAGCCGGGGGTTAAGGGAGACCCAGTACTTC. This rearrangement joins TRBV24-1 to TRBJ2-5; perhaps TRBD2 as D (6 bases). Per germline, CDR1 KGHDR and CDR2 SFDVKD. V lost 7 bases and J lost 5, with 13 bases in between. This CDR3 region has 13 residues.

The CDR3 reads CASSQAPGVHEQFF. CDR3 in DNA: TGTGCCAGCAGCCAAGCTCCCGGTGTGCATGAGCAGTTCTTC. The chain is built from TRBV3-1 (or the pseudogene TRBV3-2) and TRBJ2-1; D call uncertain. Germline V gene data show CDR1 as LGHDT and CDR2 as YNNKEL (reference sequence). The CDR3 is 14 amino acids. V lost 1 base, J lost 8 bases, and 12 bases lay in between.

Only a few counts were recorded for this clone. This chain joins TRBV4-1 and TRBJ1-4; 9 bases line up with TRBD1. Germline V gene data show CDR1 as MGHRA and CDR2 as YSYEKL. The CDR3 sequence is 16 residues long. The V gene end was trimmed by 5 bases and the J gene end by 10 bases; junction bases not matched to a gene: 14. The CDR3 DNA reads as TGCGCCAGCAGCATACGGGAGAGGGACAGGGCGGCAAAACTGTTTTTT. Its protein is CASSIRERDRAAKLFF.

In nucleotides, the CDR3 is TGTGCCAGCAGCGGGGAGAGCTTCTCTGGAAACACCATATATTTT. Protein sequence: CASSGESFSGNTIYF. This rearrangement joins TRBV11-2 to TRBJ1-3, with D hard to call. Looked up from germline, CDR1 is SGHAT and CDR2 is FQNNGV. The V and J ends lost 5 bases and 0 bases respectively, with 11 bases between them. This CDR3 comprises 15 residues.

This clone was counted only a few times. The V gene is TRBV5-1, the J gene TRBJ1-1; no reliable D call. CDR1 SGHRS and CDR2 YFSETQ come from the germline V gene. Trimming stripped 0 bases from V and 6 bases from J, with 12 bases between. This CDR3 is 14 amino acids long. The CDR3 sequence is CASSLDTGKAEAFF. The CDR3 DNA reads as TGCGCCAGCAGCTTGGACACGGGTAAGGCTGAAGCTTTCTTT.

The chain combines TRBV6-2 or TRBV6-3 with TRBJ2-5; perhaps TRBD1 as D (6 bases). The CDR3 contains 16 residues. Deletions cut 3 bases from V and 1 base from J, with 15 bases between. Germline lookup yields CDR1 MNHEY and CDR2 SVGEGT. The CDR3 reads CASSYQKDSLQETQYF. The CDR3 coding sequence is TGTGCCAGCAGTTATCAAAAGGACAGTCTCCAAGAGACCCAGTACTTC.

V and J are TRBV19 and TRBJ1-5; no definite D call. CDR1 and CDR2 (germline): LNHDA, SQIVND (reference sequence). The CDR3 runs to 16 residues. Trimming shortened V by 4 bases and J by 2 bases, and 15 bases separated the two germline ends. CDR3 protein: CASSTLVGGGNQPQHF. DNA of the CDR3: TGTGCCAGTAGTACGCTCGTGGGAGGAGGCAATCAGCCCCAGCATTTT.

The chain employs TRBV10-3 and TRBJ2-1; tentative D call: TRBD1 (6 bases). The germline V and J ends were trimmed by 4 bases and 0 bases, with 13 bases remaining between them. This CDR3 comprises 16 residues. Per germline, CDR1 ENHRY and CDR2 SYGVKD. This CDR3 is CAISGQGLGSYNEQFF. The CDR3 DNA reads TGTGCCATCAGTGGGCAGGGGTTAGGCTCCTACAATGAGCAGTTCTTC.

V gene TRBV9 combines with J gene TRBJ2-1, with 11 positions matching TRBD2. Looked up from germline, CDR1 is SGDLS and CDR2 is YYNGEE. The CDR3 length is 16 residues. The V and J ends lost 2 bases and 10 bases, in that order; junction bases with no gene match: 11. CDR3 sequence: CASSVLPSGGQREQFF. CDR3 sequence (DNA): TGTGCCAGCAGCGTTCTCCCTAGCGGGGGGCAAAGGGAGCAGTTCTTC. The complete variable domain, with remaining parts taken from reference TRBV9 and TRBJ2-1, reads DSGVTQTPKHLITATGQRVTLRCSPRSGDLSVYWYQQSLDQGLQFLIQYYNGEERAKGNILERFSAQQFPDLHSELNLSSLELGDSALYFCASSVLPSGGQREQFFGPGTRLTVL.

The chain couples TRBV7-9 to TRBJ1-1; TRBD1 aligns across 10 bases. V lost 7 bases to trimming and J lost 10 bases; unmatched junction nucleotides: 9. This CDR3 spans 13 amino acids. Germline CDR1 reads SEHNR; CDR2 reads FQNEAQ (reference sequence). CDR3 in amino acids: CASNPGQGLVAFF. DNA for the CDR3: TGTGCCAGCAACCCGGGACAGGGGTTAGTAGCTTTCTTT.

This chain links TRBV6-1 with TRBJ2-1; D is uncertain. The germline gives CDR1 MNHNS, CDR2 SASEGT. The CDR3 is 14 amino acids. Trimming removed 1 base from V and 5 bases from J, with 9 bases in between. In nucleotides, the CDR3 is TGTGCCAGCAGTGAAGGAGGCCCCCACAATGAGCAGTTCTTC. Translating gives CASSEGGPHNEQFF.

The CDR3 DNA follows: TGTGCCAGCAGCCCTTTGGACAACTTCTACCGCTCCTATAATTCACCCCTCCACTTT. This sequence encodes CASSPLDNFYRSYNSPLHF. The rearrangement joins TRBV7-9 to TRBJ1-6, with D tentatively TRBD1 (5 bases). This CDR3 comprises 19 residues. Germline V CDR1 and CDR2: SEHNR, FQNEAQ (reference sequence). Between the trimmed V and J ends, which lost 5 bases and 0 bases, there was a span of 20 bases. The entire variable domain, with the rest obtained from reference TRBV7-9 and TRBJ1-6, is as follows: DTGVSQNPRHKITKRGQNVTFRCDPISEHNRLYWYRQTLGQGPEFLTYFQNEAQLEKSRLLSDRFSAERPKGSFSTLEIQRTEQGDSAMYLCASSPLDNFYRSYNSPLHFGNGTRLTVT.

The chain recombines TRBV3-1 (or the pseudogene TRBV3-2) with TRBJ1-6; 7 bases line up with TRBD1. Unmatched junction bases numbered 5, after V lost 2 bases and J lost 7 bases. Germline CDR1 is LGHDT and CDR2 is YNNKEL (reference sequence). The CDR3 totals 15 residues. The CDR3 nucleotides are TGTGCCAGCAGCCAACATACGGGACAGAATTCACCCCTCCACTTT. Protein sequence: CASSQHTGQNSPLHF.

This clone was recorded once. This rearrangement joins TRBV15 to TRBJ1-5, with 8 positions matching TRBD1. Looked up from germline, CDR1 is LNHNV and CDR2 is YYDKDF (reference sequence). The CDR3 contains 14 residues. After removal of 2 bases from V and 6 bases from J, the junction contained 3 bases not matched to a gene. The chain's CDR3 is CATSRQGAGQPQHF. Here the CDR3 DNA reads TGTGCCACCAGCAGACAGGGGGCGGGTCAGCCCCAGCATTTT.

Only a few counts were recorded for this clone. The chain employs TRBV4-1 and TRBJ1-1; the D gene is possibly TRBD1 (6 bases). Germline lookup yields CDR1 MGHRA and CDR2 YSYEKL. V lost 1 base and J 6 bases, leaving 12 bases between the germline ends. The CDR3 is 14 residues long. The CDR3 here is CASSQVQGFAEAFF. The CDR3 nucleotides read TGCGCCAGCAGCCAAGTACAGGGATTCGCTGAAGCTTTCTTT.